This passage covers 11 T cell receptor beta chains from one sample sequenced in a study of T cell responses to AZD1222 COVID-19 vaccine. Libraries were prepared by immunoSEQ multiplex PCR; TCRdb keeps only in-frame clonotypes and omits some of them. In the table there are under 140,000 clones, about 88% of which are singletons. The material was peripheral blood, obtained on day 0 of AZD1222 vaccination. These receptors came from an adult in good health.

This clone has only a few counts. The chain has TRBV2 and TRBJ1-2; 7 positions agree with TRBD1. CDR3 length equals 15 residues. Trimming cost V 6 bases and J 4 bases; bases outside gene matches: 11. Germline CDR1 is SNHLY and CDR2 is FYNNEI. The CDR3 protein is CASSRSGGISYGYTF. In DNA form, the CDR3 reads TGTGCCAGCAGCAGATCAGGGGGGATTTCCTATGGCTACACCTTC.

The chain joins TRBV24-1 to TRBJ2-2; possibly TRBD1 for D (6 bases). Trimming cost V 9 bases and J 0 bases, with 10 bases left between them. The CDR3 sequence is 14 residues long. CDR1 is KGHDR and CDR2 is SFDVKD in the germline V gene. The DNA for the CDR3 is TGTGCCACCGGGGGACAACCGAACACCGGGGAGCTGTTTTTT. This sequence encodes CATGGQPNTGELFF.

This sequence joins TRBV9 and TRBJ1-1; D is unclear. CDR3 size: 13 residues. V was trimmed by 4 bases and J by 4 bases, leaving 11 bases between them. Germline V CDR1 and CDR2: SGDLS, YYNGEE. CDR3 region: CASSQGVGTEAFF. The CDR3 region has the DNA TGTGCCAGCAGCCAAGGAGTGGGCACTGAAGCTTTCTTT.

The chain has TRBV7-6 and TRBJ1-2, with D unresolved. Germline values: CDR1 SGHVS, CDR2 FNYEAQ. CDR3 length equals 13 residues. V lost 3 bases and J lost 2, with 7 bases in between. CDR3 sequence: CASSFAENYGYTF. The CDR3 bases are TGTGCCAGCAGCTTCGCAGAAAACTATGGCTACACCTTC. Complete variable domain (other parts from reference TRBV7-6 and TRBJ1-2): GAGVSQSPRYKVTKRGQDVALRCDPISGHVSLYWYRQALGQGPEFLTYFNYEAQQDKSGLPNDRFSAERPEGSISTLTIQRTEQRDSAMYRCASSFAENYGYTFGSGTRLTVV.

The chain uses TRBV7-8 and TRBJ2-7; weak D call: TRBD2 (6 bases). Trimming removed 5 bases from V and 1 base from J, with 12 bases in between. The CDR3 length is 14 residues. Germline V gives CDR1 SGHVS, CDR2 FQNEAQ. The CDR3 coding sequence is TGTGCCAGCAGCCTGAGGGAGGTGTCCTACGAGCAGTACTTC. Its protein is CASSLREVSYEQYF.

CDR3 bases: TGTGCCAGCAGTGAACTAGGAGGACCCTCCTACGAGCAGTACTTC. Its protein is CASSELGGPSYEQYF. The gene calls are TRBV6-1 and TRBJ2-7; D perhaps matches TRBD2 (5 bases). Looked up from germline, CDR1 is MNHNS and CDR2 is SASEGT. V dropped 2 bases and J dropped 0 bases, with 11 bases sitting between them. The CDR3 totals 15 residues.

The rearrangement joins TRBV29-1 to TRBJ2-3, with D maybe TRBD1 (5 bases). V lost 6 bases and J lost 5, with 24 bases in between. Germline V gives CDR1 SQVTM, CDR2 ANQGSEA. There are 16 residues in the CDR3. The CDR3 coding sequence is TGCAGCGTAGTCCCCCGGGTCCCAGGGCATAGAGATACGCAGTATTTT. This gives the protein CSVVPRVPGHRDTQYF.

CDR3: CASSSGGQGGPLNQPQHF. Here the CDR3 DNA reads TGTGCCAGCAGCTCGGGAGGACAGGGGGGACCTTTAAATCAGCCCCAGCATTTT. The rearrangement links TRBV7-9 to TRBJ1-5; 10 positions match TRBD1. The trim removed 4 bases at V and 4 bases at J, leaving 13 bases unmatched. CDR3 length: 18 amino acids. CDR1 is SEHNR and CDR2 is FQNEAQ in the germline V gene (reference sequence).

This clone is a singleton in its sample. The V call is TRBV7-9, the J call TRBJ2-7; no clear D. Germline CDR1 is SEHNR and CDR2 is FQNEAQ (reference sequence). Trimming took off 1 base at V and 3 bases at J, with 10 bases between the two ends. The CDR3 runs 14 residues. In DNA form, the CDR3 reads TGTGCCAGCAGCTTAGTTAAGATATTCTACGAGCAGTACTTC. It codes for CASSLVKIFYEQYF.

This clone is a singleton in its sample. J is TRBJ2-7 and V is TRBV27; 7 positions agree with TRBD2. After removal of 5 bases from V and 3 bases from J, the junction contained 10 bases not matched to a gene. Germline V gene lookup returns CDR1 MNHEY and CDR2 SMNVEV (reference sequence). This CDR3 is built from 15 residues. Here the CDR3 reads CASSEAVGTNYEQYF. The CDR3 coding sequence is TGTGCCAGCAGTGAAGCGGTCGGGACTAACTACGAGCAGTACTTC.

The chain is built from TRBV6-5 and TRBJ1-5; D perhaps matches TRBD1 (6 bases). This CDR3 region has 13 residues. Germline CDR1 and CDR2: MNHEY and SVGAGI. The germline V and J ends were trimmed by 6 bases and 4 bases, with 10 bases remaining between them. The CDR3: CASRKQGNQPQHF. The DNA for the CDR3 is TGTGCCAGCAGAAAACAGGGTAATCAGCCCCAGCATTTT.